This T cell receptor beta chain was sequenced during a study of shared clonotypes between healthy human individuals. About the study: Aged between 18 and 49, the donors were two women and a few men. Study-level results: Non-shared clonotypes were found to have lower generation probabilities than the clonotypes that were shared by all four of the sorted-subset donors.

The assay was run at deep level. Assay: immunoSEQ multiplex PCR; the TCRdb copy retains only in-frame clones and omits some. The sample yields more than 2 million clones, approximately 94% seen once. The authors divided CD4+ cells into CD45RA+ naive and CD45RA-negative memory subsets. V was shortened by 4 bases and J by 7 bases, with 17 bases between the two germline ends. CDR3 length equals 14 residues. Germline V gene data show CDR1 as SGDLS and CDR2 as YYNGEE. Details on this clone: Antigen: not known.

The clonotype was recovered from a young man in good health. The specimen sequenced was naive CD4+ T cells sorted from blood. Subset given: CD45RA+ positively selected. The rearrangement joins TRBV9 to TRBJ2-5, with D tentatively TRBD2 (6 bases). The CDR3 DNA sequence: TGTGCCAGCAGCATCGAAGGGACTCCGGGGACCCAGTACTTC. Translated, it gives CASSIEGTPGTQYF.